These 5 T cell receptor beta chains came from one sample sequenced in a study of cytomegalovirus exposure and HLA in healthy donors. The repertoire was sequenced with immunoSEQ multiplex PCR; TCRdb's copy has only in-frame clones and lacks some. This table holds under 250,000 clones, 83% found once. Sequenced: PBMCs. The source of these receptors is a woman under 30 in good health and CMV-seronegative.

V and J are TRBV5-4 and TRBJ2-5, with unresolved D. The CDR3 spans 12 residues. Germline V CDR1 and CDR2: SGHNT, YYREEE (reference sequence). Trimming left V 4 bases short and J 7 bases short, with 11 bases between. CDR3 sequence reads: CASSARLGTQYF. The CDR3 DNA reads TGTGCCAGCAGCGCCAGGCTGGGGACCCAGTACTTC. Full variable domain (missing parts from reference TRBV5-4 and TRBJ2-5): ETGVTQSPTHLIKTRGQQVTLRCSSQSGHNTVSWYQQALGQGPQFIFQYYREEENGRGNFPPRFSGLQFPNYSSELNVNALELDDSALYLCASSARLGTQYFGPGTRLLVL.

The chain uses TRBV9 and TRBJ1-2; D is possibly TRBD1 (6 bases). V lost 4 bases and J 5 bases, leaving 21 bases between the germline ends. CDR1 SGDLS and CDR2 YYNGEE come from the germline V gene. CDR3 length: 16 amino acids. The CDR3 nucleotides read TGTGCCAGCAGCCCGAGCCGGGGGGCTGGTGAGTATGGCTACACCTTC. Translating gives CASSPSRGAGEYGYTF.

This sequence joins TRBV5-4 and TRBJ1-2; D call uncertain. Germline CDR1 and CDR2: SGHNT and YYREEE (reference sequence). The CDR3 runs 15 residues. The V end was cut by 4 bases, the J end by 2 bases, with 15 bases between. CDR3 protein: CASSPPGERNYGYTF. The CDR3 DNA follows: TGTGCCAGCAGCCCCCCCGGGGAAAGGAACTATGGCTACACCTTC.

The rearrangement uses TRBV30 and TRBJ1-2, with unresolved D. Trimming cost V 2 bases and J 4 bases, with 14 bases left between them. This CDR3 region has 14 residues. Germline V gene lookup returns CDR1 GTSNPN and CDR2 SVGIG (reference sequence). The CDR3 coding sequence is TGTGCCTGGAGTACAATTTCTGGACTCTATGGCTACACCTTC. It specifies CAWSTISGLYGYTF.

This clone was counted only a few times. J is TRBJ1-2 and V is TRBV6-5; no definite D call. Per germline, CDR1 MNHEY and CDR2 SVGAGI. The CDR3 spans 16 residues. Trimming took off 1 base at V and 4 bases at J, with 16 bases between the two ends. The CDR3 nucleotides are TGTGCCAGCAGTTACTGGGCCGCGGGCATTCTCTATGGCTACACCTTC. Protein: CASSYWAAGILYGYTF.